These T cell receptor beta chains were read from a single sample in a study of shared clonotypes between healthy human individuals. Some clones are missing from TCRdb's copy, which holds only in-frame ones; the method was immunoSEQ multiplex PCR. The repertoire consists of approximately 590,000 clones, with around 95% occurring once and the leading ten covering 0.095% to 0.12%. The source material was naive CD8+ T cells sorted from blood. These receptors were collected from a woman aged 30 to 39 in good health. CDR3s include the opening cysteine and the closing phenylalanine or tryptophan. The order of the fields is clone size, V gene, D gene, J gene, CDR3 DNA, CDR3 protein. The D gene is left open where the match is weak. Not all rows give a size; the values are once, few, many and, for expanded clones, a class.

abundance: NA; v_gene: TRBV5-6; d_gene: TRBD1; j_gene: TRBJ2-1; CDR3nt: TGTGCCAGCAGCCCGGGACAGGGGCGGAATGAGCAGTTCTTC; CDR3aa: CASSPGQGRNEQFF
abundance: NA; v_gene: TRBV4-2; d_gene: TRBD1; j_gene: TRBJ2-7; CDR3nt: TGTGCCAGCAGCCAAGAGGGACAGGGGGCCTACGAGCAGTACTTC; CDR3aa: CASSQEGQGAYEQYF
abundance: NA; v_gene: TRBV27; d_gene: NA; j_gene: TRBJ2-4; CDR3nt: TGTGCCAGCAGTACCACCGGGACGGCCAAAAACATTCAGTACTTC; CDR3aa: CASSTTGTAKNIQYF
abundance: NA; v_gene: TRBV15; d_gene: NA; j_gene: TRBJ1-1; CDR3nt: TGTGCCACCAGCGTGGAGCAGAACACTGAAGCTTTCTTT; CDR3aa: CATSVEQNTEAFF
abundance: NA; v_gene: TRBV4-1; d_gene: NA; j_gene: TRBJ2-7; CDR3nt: TGCGCCAGCAGCCAAGGTCCATCCTCCGAGCAGTACTTC; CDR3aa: CASSQGPSSEQYF
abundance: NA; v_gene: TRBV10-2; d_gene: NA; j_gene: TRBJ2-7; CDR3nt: TGCGCCAGCAGTGAGGGAGTCCACGAGCAGTACTTC; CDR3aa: CASSEGVHEQYF
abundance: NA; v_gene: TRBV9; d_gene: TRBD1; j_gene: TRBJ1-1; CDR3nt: TGTGCCAGCGGGGGCAGGGGGACTGAAGCTTTCTTT; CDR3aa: CASGGRGTEAFF
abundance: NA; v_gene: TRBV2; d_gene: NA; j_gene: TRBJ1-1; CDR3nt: TGTGCCAGCAGTGGCACCTGGGAGATCAACACTGAAGCTTTCTTT; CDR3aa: CASSGTWEINTEAFF
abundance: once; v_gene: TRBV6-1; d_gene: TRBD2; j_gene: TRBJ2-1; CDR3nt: TGTGCCAGCAGTGAAGCAGGTCTAGCGGGACTCTACAATGAGCAGTTCTTC; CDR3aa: CASSEAGLAGLYNEQFF
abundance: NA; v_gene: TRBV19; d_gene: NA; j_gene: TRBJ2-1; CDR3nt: TGTGCCAGTAGTATGTGGCAGTACAATGAGCAGTTCTTC; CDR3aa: CASSMWQYNEQFF
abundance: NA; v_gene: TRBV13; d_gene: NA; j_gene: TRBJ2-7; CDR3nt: TGTGCCAGCAGCTCGGGACTTAACTACGAGCAGTACTTC; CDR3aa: CASSSGLNYEQYF